The T cell receptor (beta chain) described here comes from a study of cytomegalovirus exposure and HLA in healthy donors (dated by TCRdb to about 2017). Context from the whole study: The 670 or so repertoires of the first cohort and the 110 or so validation repertoires were produced on the same platform, according to a later analysis. The study was designed to test whether signatures of past pathogen exposure could be identified by cataloging public T cell receptors. Besides the first cohort of 550 to 750 subjects, a separate validation cohort made up of roughly 120 different subjects was used. To predict cytomegalovirus infection status, the study combined high-throughput TCR immunosequencing, statistical association of individual TCRs with disease status, and machine learning.

Receptor libraries were prepared by the immunoSEQ multiplex PCR assay. For the original study's pipeline: To diagnose cytomegalovirus status from the catalog of TCR beta chain sequences, a statistical classification framework was built. The clones in this table, taken by TCRdb from immuneACCESS, are in-frame only. Not every clone is retained; where verified, under half of the shortfall comes from an unresolved V gene, and the cause of the rest is unknown. V, J and clone size reflect that table, while D and trimming were determined from the DNA. The table for this sample lists 75,000 to 100,000 clones; approximately 96% of them were counted only once. 0.78% of the sample is held by the ten biggest clonotypes. As for this clone: Its antigen is currently not known. Base qualities are not at hand, and no much larger clone is one base apart.

Results the study describes overall, beyond this receptor: Across donors, most TCR sequences were observed very rarely, whereas some public TCRs were present in many individuals. The authors suggested that the approach could potentially be generalized to other disease states and immunological phenotypes. The study listed 170 or so TCR beta chains as associated with cytomegalovirus. The validation cohort had no HLA typing available for a later analysis, so co-occurrence within that cohort was assessed over all 120 or so repertoires. A few of the identified cytomegalovirus-associated TCR beta chains were confirmed in vitro to be specific for cytomegalovirus antigens. In both the original and validation cohorts, the classifier was reported to diagnose cytomegalovirus status with high specificity and sensitivity. In a later analysis, TCRs clustered in the first cohort were found to also tend to co-occur in the approximately 120 validation repertoires, with 94% of cluster scores above 0.

The donors belonged to the validation cohort of approximately 130 subjects, which was separate from the approximately 660-subject first cohort. The specimen sequenced was PBMCs. The receptor was derived from a young man in good health and CMV-seronegative.

This receptor carries the CDR3 CASSLVPLAGPYNEQFF. Here is the DNA: TGTGCCAGCAGCTTAGTCCCACTAGCGGGACCCTACAATGAGCAGTTCTTC. The receptor chain draws on TRBV11-2 and TRBJ2-1, with 10 junctional bases fitting TRBD2. CDR1 SGHAT and CDR2 FQNNGV were looked up in the germline V gene. V loses 1 base at its end and J loses 2 bases; junction bases beyond the gene matches: 5. The CDR3 covers 17 residues, taking in both the cysteine and the phenylalanine. CDR3 DNA only is kept here, 51 bases in frame from base 1.